The 17 T cell receptor beta chains reported below all come from one sample, sequenced in a study of T cell repertoires in cytomegalovirus infection. Using its own MiXCR run on the reads, TCRdb lists one record per CDR3 protein. The sample records roughly 720,000 distinct CDR3 sequences, 35% to 40% being singletons. The sequenced sample was PBMCs. The receptor set was obtained from a human donor in good health (CMV status not recorded). Some clones in this sample may be carry-over from other donors' samples.

The chain combines TRBV20-1 with TRBJ2-1; 12 bases are a match to TRBD2. The V gene's germline CDR1 is DFQATT and CDR2 SNEGSKA (reference sequence). The CDR3 extends over 18 amino acids. V trimming: 2 bases; J trimming: 5 bases; junction bases outside the gene matches: 13. Written as DNA, the CDR3 is TGCAGTGCTAGATCACTAGCGGGGGGAGACCTCCAGAACAATGAGCAGTTCTTC. Its translation is CSARSLAGGDLQNNEQFF.

V gene TRBV7-4 combines with J gene TRBJ2-7; 12 nucleotides agree with TRBD1. This CDR3 has 15 residues. The germline gives CDR1 SGHVT, CDR2 SQSDAQ. V was pared by 5 bases and J by 5 bases, with 7 bases of the junction left unmatched. This CDR3 reads CASSTGTGGGNEQYF. Written as DNA, the CDR3 is TGTGCCAGCAGCACCGGGACAGGGGGCGGGAACGAGCAGTACTTC.

V gene TRBV29-1 combines with J gene TRBJ2-5; possible D gene TRBD1, 5 bases. Germline CDR1 is SQVTM and CDR2 is ANQGSEA. The CDR3 has 13 amino acids. With 5 bases removed from V and 3 bases from J, the gap between germline ends came to 13 bases. This CDR3 reads CSVLGQGKETQYF. DNA for the CDR3: TGCAGCGTTCTTGGGCAGGGAAAAGAGACCCAGTACTTC.

Remarks on this clonotype: Here the CDR3 omits its conserved ending phenylalanine or tryptophan, so a read error is the likely source. V gene TRBV19 combines with J gene TRBJ2-1; TRBD2 might be the D (5 bases). Germline CDR1 reads LNHDA; CDR2 reads SQIVND (reference sequence). Between the trimmed V and J ends, which lost 3 bases and 2 bases, there was a span of 11 bases. The CDR3 contains 15 residues. CDR3 protein: CASSIVGVAYNEQFL. The CDR3 coding sequence is TGTGCCAGTAGTATTGTCGGGGTAGCCTACAATGAGCAGTTCTTA.

The rearrangement links TRBV5-8 to TRBJ1-5, with TRBD1 matching 7 bases. The length of the CDR3 is 15 residues. The ends lost 4 bases at V and 4 bases at J; junction bases unmatched: 8. Germline assignment: CDR1 SGHTS and CDR2 YDEGEE. In DNA, the CDR3 is TGTGCCAGCAGCGCAGAAGTACAGGGGAATCAGCCCCAGCATTTT. Translation: CASSAEVQGNQPQHF.

The V gene is TRBV6-1, the J gene TRBJ1-5; D may be TRBD1 (5 bases). The ends were cut back, 4 bases at V and 5 bases at J, with 15 bases in the middle. This CDR3 has 15 residues. Germline V gene lookup returns CDR1 MNHNS and CDR2 SASEGT. CDR3 protein: CASSVGRAGDQPQHF. The CDR3 DNA sequence: TGTGCCAGCAGTGTGGGAAGGGCGGGGGATCAGCCCCAGCATTTT.

The CDR3 is CASSPRGAVDTQYF. DNA for the CDR3: TGTGCCAGCAGCCCAAGAGGGGCAGTGGATACGCAGTATTTT. This chain connects TRBV7-4 to TRBJ2-3, with D possibly called TRBD1 or TRBD2 (5 bases each). CDR3 length: 14 residues. The V end lost 5 bases, the J end lost 6 bases, and 15 bases lay between the germline ends. The V gene's germline CDR1 is SGHVT and CDR2 SQSDAQ. Drawing the rest from reference TRBV7-4 and TRBJ2-3, the complete variable domain is GAGVSQSPRYKVAKRGRDVALRCDSISGHVTLYWYRQTLGQGSEVLTYSQSDAQRDKSGRPSGRFSAERPERSVSTLKIQRTEQGDSAVYLCASSPRGAVDTQYFGPGTRLTVL.

The sample holds a few counts of this clonotype. This chain links TRBV4-2 with TRBJ2-1, with D perhaps matching TRBD1 (6 bases). CDR1 is LGHNA and CDR2 is YNFKEQ in the germline V gene. The CDR3 extends over 15 amino acids. V lost 1 base and J 0 bases, leaving 7 bases between the germline ends. The DNA for the CDR3 is TGTGCCAGCAGCCAAGGGACAGCCTCCTACAATGAGCAGTTCTTC. This translates into CASSQGTASYNEQFF.

The CDR3, as DNA: TGTGCCAGCAGTGATAAATTCCGGAACACCCAGCATTTT. This encodes CASSDKFRNTQHF. The chain employs TRBV2 and TRBJ1-5; D is unclear. The germline CDR1 and CDR2 sequences are SNHLY and FYNNEI. The V and J ends lost 3 bases and 11 bases respectively, with 14 bases between them. There are 13 residues in the CDR3. Variable domain in full (rest from reference TRBV2 and TRBJ1-5): EPEVTQTPSHQVTQMGQEVILRCVPISNHLYFYWYRQILGQKVEFLVSFYNNEISEKSEIFDDQFSVERPDGSNFTLKIRSTKLEDSAMYFCASSDKFRNTQHFGDGTRLSIL.

V is TRBV6-2 or TRBV6-3 and J is TRBJ2-2, with 10 bases fitting TRBD2. J lost 3 bases, V lost 6 bases, and 4 bases had no gene match. This CDR3 is built from 15 residues. Germline values: CDR1 MNHEY, CDR2 SVGEGT. The CDR3 loop is CASRKAGGDTGELFF. The CDR3 nucleotides read TGTGCCAGCAGGAAAGCGGGGGGGGACACCGGGGAGCTGTTTTTT.

This clonotype has ten or more counts. This sequence joins TRBV6-1 and TRBJ1-1; D gene unclear. Germline values: CDR1 MNHNS, CDR2 SASEGT. Trimming stripped 0 bases from V and 5 bases from J, with 22 bases between. The CDR3 loop spans 18 amino acids. This CDR3 is CASSEALPEDTRKTEAFF. CDR3 DNA: TGTGCCAGCAGTGAAGCGCTTCCGGAAGACACCCGGAAGACTGAAGCTTTCTTT.

The sample holds one count of this clonotype. The junction shows a germline mismatch at one end, possibly a read error. The chain couples TRBV28 to TRBJ1-5; 10 bases map to TRBD1. The CDR3 runs 15 residues. The germline gives CDR1 MDHEN, CDR2 SYDVKM. CDR3 DNA: TGTGCCAGCAGTTTTAGGGGGACAGGGGTTCAGCCCAAGCATTTT. This encodes CASSFRGTGVQPKHF.

To note about this clonotype: The conserved phenylalanine or tryptophan normally closing the CDR3 is absent here, so this likely arose from a read error. The rearrangement uses TRBV12-3 or TRBV12-4 and TRBJ2-2, with a possible D match to TRBD1 (5 bases). Trimming left V 4 bases short and J 5 bases short, with 8 bases between. The CDR3 contains 13 residues. Here the CDR3 reads CASSWQGTGELFL. CDR3 coding DNA: TGTGCCAGCAGTTGGCAGGGTACCGGGGAGCTGTTTTTG.

In this sample, this clonotype turned up a few times. This chain connects TRBV6-6 to TRBJ2-7; D remains ambiguous. Germline assignment: CDR1 MNHNY and CDR2 SVGAGI (reference sequence). The CDR3 consists of 12 residues. V was cut by 0 bases and J by 11 bases, with 11 bases left in between. The CDR3 region has the DNA TGTGCCAGCAGTTACTCTGCCGATCCAGAGTACTTC. Its protein is CASSYSADPEYF.

This chain joins TRBV6-6 and TRBJ2-3; 15 bases are a match to TRBD2. There are 16 residues in the CDR3. V lost 5 bases to trimming and J lost 5 bases; unmatched junction nucleotides: 5. The germline CDR1 and CDR2 sequences are MNHNY and SVGAGI (reference sequence). CDR3 in DNA: TGTGCCAGCAGTCCGATGGGACTAGCGGGGGGAGATACGCAGTATTTT. Its translation is CASSPMGLAGGDTQYF.

J is TRBJ2-5 and V is TRBV24-1; TRBD1 agrees at 7 bases. V was pared by 6 bases and J by 1 base, with 7 bases of the junction left unmatched. This CDR3 spans 15 amino acids. Germline CDR1 and CDR2: KGHDR and SFDVKD. This chain's CDR3 is CATSPWDSPQETQYF. The DNA for the CDR3 is TGTGCCACCAGTCCCTGGGACAGCCCCCAAGAGACCCAGTACTTC.

The chain recombines TRBV28 with TRBJ1-1, with D unclear. CDR1 MDHEN and CDR2 SYDVKM come from the germline V gene. The CDR3 runs to 15 residues. The V end lost 0 bases, the J end lost 2 bases, and 10 bases lay between the germline ends. CDR3 bases: TGTGCCAGCAGTTTATGGGGGAGCGTAAACACTGAAGCTTTCTTT. The encoded protein is CASSLWGSVNTEAFF. The whole variable domain, remainder taken from reference TRBV28 and TRBJ1-1, is DVKVTQSSRYLVKRTGEKVFLECVQDMDHENMFWYRQDPGLGLRLIYFSYDVKMKEKGDIPEGYSVSREKKERFSLILESASTNQTSMYLCASSLWGSVNTEAFFGQGTRLTVV.